The table lists the clone carrying this T cell receptor beta chain with a few counts. Its target is not known. This specimen belongs to a study of beta chain features in type 1 diabetes. Sequenced material consisted of expressed TCRB transcripts (all of the isolated RNA was reverse transcribed). Measured with immunoSEQ multiplex PCR; TCRdb has only the in-frame clones, and not every one. The data show 500,000 to 700,000 clones, with around 15% seen just once and 0.093% held by the top ten. Trimming removed 4 bases from V and 0 bases from J; junction bases left unmatched: 9. The CDR3 totals 18 residues. Germline V CDR1 and CDR2: LNHDA, SQIVND (reference sequence). General observations from the study: cDNA-based reads could over-represent cells with high TCR expression.

The sequence was obtained from a man younger than 35 in good health. Sequenced material: naive CD4+ T cells from blood. The chain carries TRBV19 and TRBJ2-6, with 7 bases lining up with TRBD1. DNA for the CDR3: TGTGCCAGTAGTACTTGGGGACAGCTAGGCTCTGGGGCCAACGTCCTGACTTTC. Protein sequence: CASSTWGQLGSGANVLTF. Full variable domain (rest looked up from reference TRBV19 and TRBJ2-6): DGGITQSPKYLFRKEGQNVTLSCEQNLNHDAMYWYRQDPGQGLRLIYYSQIVNDFQKGDIAEGYSVSREKKESFPLTVTSAQKNPTAFYLCASSTWGQLGSGANVLTFGAGSRLTVL.